This T cell receptor (beta chain) was documented in a study of vaccination and CD4 T cells after COVID-19. At the level of the study: A median of approximately 100 days (range 35 to 161) separated diagnosis from post-COVID sampling.

This CDR3 contains 13 residues. Looked up from germline, CDR1 is MNHNS and CDR2 is SASEGT. Trimming cost V 5 bases and J 7 bases, with 14 bases left between them. Time point specified: late sampling 161 to 241 days after vaccination in a few convalescent patients. The treatment is: roughly 11-day PBMC culture with coronavirus spike peptide pools or control peptides (ViraFEST assay). Antigen-specific T cells were expanded with peptide pools by ViraFEST, and TCRs were then sequenced. When approximately 10 days of culture had elapsed, CD4+ T cells were isolated by negative selection. With the Oncomine TCR Beta short-read assay, DNA from cultured CD4+ T cells was sequenced. TCRdb recomputed calls from the PCR reads with MiXCR, one row per CDR3 protein. The table shows about 24,000 distinct CDR3 sequences, with around 42% occurring only once. With respect to this clonotype: The antigen remains unidentified.

The TCR originated in a human donor who had recovered from COVID-19. This sequence joins TRBV6-1 and TRBJ1-2, with D possibly being TRBD1 (6 bases). The specimen comprised CD4+ T cells from blood, cultured in vitro, sampled about 7 months after SARS-CoV-2 vaccination. The CDR3 region is CASSPEGGRGYTF. The CDR3 DNA follows: TGTGCCAGCAGTCCCGAGGGGGGCCGTGGCTACACCTTC.